Reported below is one TCR beta chain. The antigen remains unidentified. Healthy donors had no documented immune events, such as infections, while sampled. The data derive from a study of identifying expanded T cells in peripheral blood. Profiling relied on immunoSEQ multiplex PCR, and the TCRdb table lists in-frame clones only, not all of them. The sample gives approximately 130,000 clones, 75% to 90% of which show up once; 7% to 10% is in the top ten. Notes on the study in general: Roughly 2-week clone count variance significantly increased as total template count grew. Differentially abundant clones: 1 to 1.5 between replicates, just under 17 at about 13 days, under 25 at four.

Germline V gene data show CDR1 as MNHNS and CDR2 as SASEGT. The CDR3 spans 13 residues. The germline V and J ends were trimmed by 2 bases and 8 bases, with 12 bases remaining between them. Sequencing input: blood. This receptor was identified in a person aged 18 to 75 in good health. The chain has TRBV6-1 and TRBJ1-1; D unresolved. CDR3 sequence reads: CASSENWEREAFF. The CDR3 nucleotides read TGTGCCAGCAGTGAAAACTGGGAGAGGGAAGCTTTCTTT.